The 19 T cell receptor beta chains below were found in one sample sequenced in a study of T cells in localized non-small cell lung cancer. The table came from immunoSEQ multiplex PCR; TCRdb's copy has only in-frame clones and leaves some out. The data contain about 78,000 clones, just under 85% of them singletons. The source material was peripheral blood, sampled before any cancer treatment. The receptors come from a man aged 40 to 70 with stage I lung adenocarcinoma.

The rearrangement links TRBV11-2 to TRBJ2-5; D ambiguous. The V end lost 3 bases, the J end lost 5 bases, and 16 bases lay between the germline ends. The CDR3 has 15 residues. Looked up from germline, CDR1 is SGHAT and CDR2 is FQNNGV. The CDR3 loop reads CASSFPLPLGETQYF. In nucleotides, the CDR3 is TGTGCCAGCAGCTTCCCCCTGCCCCTCGGGGAGACCCAGTACTTC.

The chain is built from TRBV27 and TRBJ1-2, with 7 bases lining up with TRBD1. There are 13 residues in the CDR3. With 3 bases clipped from V and 6 bases from J, the junction kept 4 bases outside the gene matches. The germline V gene has CDR1 MNHEY and CDR2 SMNVEV (reference sequence). This CDR3 reads CASSLATGDGYTF. The CDR3 nucleotides are TGTGCCAGCAGTTTGGCAACAGGGGATGGCTACACCTTC.

This sequence joins TRBV9 and TRBJ2-3; D is unclear. CDR3 length: 12 amino acids. The V end was cut by 2 bases, the J end by 7 bases, with 8 bases between. Germline V gives CDR1 SGDLS, CDR2 YYNGEE. The CDR3 DNA reads TGTGCCAGCAGCGTTGACTCGTATACGCAGTATTTT. Translation: CASSVDSYTQYF.

V is TRBV7-9 and J is TRBJ2-3; tentative D call: TRBD2 (7 bases). Between the trimmed V and J ends, which lost 5 bases and 3 bases, there was a span of 12 bases. The CDR3 length is 14 residues. CDR1 is SEHNR, CDR2 FQNEAQ, per germline (reference sequence). The CDR3 nucleotides are TGTGCCAGCAGCCGGGGAGGGGGGACAGATACGCAGTATTTT. Protein: CASSRGGGTDTQYF.

This clone was seen just once. The V and J genes are TRBV28 and TRBJ2-7; a possible D gene is TRBD1 (6 bases). Germline loops: CDR1 MDHEN, CDR2 SYDVKM. The CDR3 consists of 16 residues. The ends were cut back, 1 base at V and 0 bases at J, with 13 bases in the middle. CDR3: CASSLSGEPFSYEQYF. The CDR3 region has the DNA TGTGCCAGCAGTTTATCAGGGGAGCCATTCTCCTACGAGCAGTACTTC.

This clone was seen a single time. The V gene is TRBV7-2, the J gene TRBJ1-2; 9 bases line up with TRBD1. The CDR3 has 17 amino acids. With 5 bases clipped from V and 0 bases from J, the junction kept 10 bases outside the gene matches. CDR1 SGHTA and CDR2 FQGNSA come from the germline V gene. In DNA, the CDR3 is TGTGCCAGCAGCACTCCCCCGGGACAGGGTTCTAACTATGGCTACACCTTC. Amino acid sequence: CASSTPPGQGSNYGYTF.

This clone was observed once. J is TRBJ2-1 and V is TRBV15; D gene uncertain. V was clipped by 3 bases and J by 5 bases, with 11 bases between them. Per germline, CDR1 LNHNV and CDR2 YYDKDF (reference sequence). The CDR3 sequence is 14 residues long. The CDR3 loop is CATSSERNNNEQFF. The CDR3 DNA reads TGTGCCACCAGCAGCGAGAGGAATAACAATGAGCAGTTCTTC.

The CDR3: CASSEFGVGEQFF. The CDR3 DNA is TGTGCCAGCAGTGAATTTGGGGTCGGTGAGCAGTTCTTC. The genes are TRBV6-1 and TRBJ2-1; D remains ambiguous. CDR1 and CDR2 from the germline V gene are MNHNS and SASEGT. The CDR3 spans 13 residues. V shed 2 bases and J shed 9 bases, with 11 bases lying between them.

The rearrangement joins TRBV28 to TRBJ2-2; 10 nucleotides agree with TRBD1. The V gene end was trimmed by 8 bases and the J gene end by 6 bases; junction bases not matched to a gene: 9. The germline V gene encodes CDR1 MDHEN and CDR2 SYDVKM. This CDR3 spans 15 amino acids. CDR3 DNA sequence: TGTGCCAGCGTACGGGGGACAGGGGAACCCGGGGAGCTGTTTTTT. Its translation is CASVRGTGEPGELFF. The full variable domain, with the rest looked up from reference TRBV28 and TRBJ2-2, is DVKVTQSSRYLVKRTGEKVFLECVQDMDHENMFWYRQDPGLGLRLIYFSYDVKMKEKGDIPEGYSVSREKKERFSLILESASTNQTSMYLCASVRGTGEPGELFFGEGSRLTVL.

The chain uses TRBV27 and TRBJ1-1, with TRBD1 matching over 10 bases. Germline loops: CDR1 MNHEY, CDR2 SMNVEV (reference sequence). The CDR3 has 20 residues. The V segment lost 0 bases and the J segment 0 bases; nucleotides outside the gene matches: 13. CDR3 sequence: CASSLSFYDRGQGLNTEAFF. The DNA for the CDR3 is TGTGCCAGCAGTTTATCGTTCTATGATCGGGGACAGGGGTTGAACACTGAAGCTTTCTTT.

This sequence joins TRBV5-1 and TRBJ2-5; no reliable D call. The CDR3 consists of 15 residues. Trimming removed 1 base at V and 2 bases at J, with 12 bases between. Germline V gives CDR1 SGHRS, CDR2 YFSETQ. The CDR3 loop is CASSLRAAAQETQYF. In DNA, the CDR3 is TGCGCCAGCAGCTTGAGGGCAGCCGCACAAGAGACCCAGTACTTC.

This chain uses TRBV30 with TRBJ2-3; 9 positions match TRBD2. This CDR3 spans 16 amino acids. V shed 0 bases and J 8 bases; nucleotides not matched to a gene: 12. CDR1 is GTSNPN and CDR2 is SVGIG in the germline V gene (reference sequence). Written as DNA, the CDR3 is TGTGCCTGGAGTGTAGGCGGGACTAGCCACATAGTTACGCAGTATTTT. Encoded protein: CAWSVGGTSHIVTQYF.

The chain has TRBV5-6 and TRBJ2-2; D perhaps matches TRBD1 (5 bases). There are 14 residues in the CDR3. From germline, CDR1 is SGHDT and CDR2 YYEEEE. The V end was cut by 3 bases, the J end by 3 bases, with 9 bases between. CDR3 nucleotide sequence: TGTGCCAGCAGCTGGGGCAAGTACACCGGGGAGCTGTTTTTT. Translated, it gives CASSWGKYTGELFF.

V gene TRBV7-8 combines with J gene TRBJ1-3; D is ambiguous. This CDR3 region has 13 residues. The germline V gene has CDR1 SGHVS and CDR2 FQNEAQ. The V end was cut by 1 base, the J end by 2 bases, with 3 bases between. Here the CDR3 reads CASSLVTGNTIYF. CDR3 coding DNA: TGTGCCAGCAGCTTAGTGACTGGAAACACCATATATTTT.

V and J are TRBV9 and TRBJ1-5; no clear D gene. The CDR3 consists of 14 residues. V lost 4 bases and J lost 7, with 15 bases in between. Per the germline V gene, CDR1 is SGDLS and CDR2 is YYNGEE. The CDR3 bases are TGTGCCAGCAGCCCCGTGGGAGGGTCGCAGCCCCAGCATTTT. Encoded protein: CASSPVGGSQPQHF.

This clone was observed a few times. The rearrangement joins TRBV7-9 to TRBJ2-1, with TRBD1 matching over 8 bases. The trim removed 1 base at V and 9 bases at J, leaving 5 bases unmatched. From germline, CDR1 is SEHNR and CDR2 FQNEAQ (reference sequence). The length of the CDR3 is 14 residues. The CDR3 loop reads CASSLVQGVLEQFF. The CDR3 bases are TGTGCCAGCAGCTTAGTACAGGGGGTTCTTGAGCAGTTCTTC.

The chain recombines TRBV5-1 with TRBJ2-3, with TRBD2 matching 7 bases. Trimming took 5 bases from V and 3 from J; bases not matched to a gene: 6. CDR3 length equals 14 residues. Germline assignment: CDR1 SGHRS and CDR2 YFSETQ. The CDR3 protein is CASRPGAGTDTQYF. The CDR3 DNA reads as TGCGCCAGCAGACCGGGAGCGGGGACAGATACGCAGTATTTT.

V and J are TRBV4-1 and TRBJ2-1, with 8 bases aligning to TRBD2. Per germline, CDR1 MGHRA and CDR2 YSYEKL. J lost 2 bases, V lost 1 base, and 4 bases had no gene match. This CDR3 is built from 16 residues. The CDR3 protein is CASSQVAGRTYNEQFF. CDR3 sequence (DNA): TGCGCCAGCAGCCAAGTAGCGGGAAGGACCTACAATGAGCAGTTCTTC.

This chain links TRBV30 with TRBJ2-5; D is ambiguous. Germline values: CDR1 GTSNPN, CDR2 SVGIG (reference sequence). V was shortened by 5 bases and J by 5 bases, with 12 bases between the two germline ends. The CDR3 covers 12 residues. CDR3 sequence reads: CAWGLRAETQYF. DNA of the CDR3: TGTGCCTGGGGCCTCCGGGCGGAGACCCAGTACTTC.